A selection of T cell receptor beta chains follows, all from one sample in a study of T-cell memory formation after mild COVID-19. TCRdb independently ran MiXCR on the 5' RACE reads; one entry per CDR3 protein. The sample lists approximately 150,000 distinct CDR3 sequences, roughly 15% seen once, with less than 15% in the top ten. The sample consisted of PBMCs or a T cell subset sorted from them (not recorded which). Source of these receptors: an adult woman who had mild COVID-19 (a few samples of this study predate the infection). Cell type and time point are not known. Both conserved end residues are part of each CDR3. The D gene is left open where the match is weak. Where a row states a size, it is once, few, many or the class of an expanded clone; other rows omit it.

TRBJ2-3 TRBD1 TRBV12-3/TRBV12-4 . CASSTAGGGGDTQYF TGTGCCAGCAGTACAGCAGGGGGCGGTGGAGATACGCAGTATTTT
TRBJ2-6 . TRBV5-1 many CASSLRQSSLSGANVLTF TGCGCCAGCAGCTTGAGACAGTCCAGCCTCTCTGGGGCCAACGTCCTGACTTTC
TRBJ2-1 . TRBV6-5 . CASSLSLVGEQFF TGTGCCAGCAGTTTAAGTCTAGTGGGTGAGCAGTTCTTC
TRBJ2-7 TRBD2 TRBV29-1 few CSVEGLAETPGEQYF TGCAGCGTAGAGGGACTAGCGGAGACCCCGGGGGAGCAGTACTTC
TRBJ1-1 TRBD1 TRBV5-1 few CASSWAGQGAGGTEAFF TGCGCCAGCAGCTGGGCGGGACAGGGGGCTGGAGGGACTGAAGCTTTCTTT
TRBJ2-5 . TRBV11-3 once CASSPDSWGEQETQYF TGTGCCAGCAGCCCGGACTCCTGGGGCGAGCAAGAGACCCAGTACTTC
TRBJ1-6 . TRBV5-1 few CASSATDGTSLHF TGCGCCAGCAGCGCCACCGATGGGACATCCCTCCACTTT
TRBJ2-7 . TRBV6-1 few CASWSPGVGRYEQYF TGTGCCAGCTGGTCCCCAGGGGTGGGCCGCTACGAGCAGTACTTC
TRBJ2-1 . TRBV20-1 few CSARTLRGQYNEQFF TGCAGTGCTAGGACGCTGCGGGGGCAGTACAATGAGCAGTTCTTC
TRBJ2-7 . TRBV20-1 . CSADSGVGEQYF TGCAGTGCCGACTCGGGGGTAGGCGAGCAGTACTTC
TRBJ2-7 . TRBV4-1 . CASSQGHAGNYEQYF TGCGCCAGCAGCCAAGGCCATGCGGGCAACTACGAGCAGTACTTC
TRBJ2-1 . TRBV7-9 few CASAGDSYNEQFF TGTGCCAGCGCCGGCGATTCCTACAATGAGCAGTTCTTC
TRBJ1-2 . TRBV13 . CASSLGQVMGYGYTF TGTGCCAGCAGCTTAGGGCAGGTTATGGGCTATGGCTACACCTTC
TRBJ2-1 . TRBV28 few CASSLEPGSSYNEQFF TGTGCCAGCAGTTTGGAGCCAGGGAGCTCCTACAATGAGCAGTTCTTC
TRBJ2-2 . TRBV24-1 . CATSAWAGNTGELFF TGTGCCACCAGTGCCTGGGCCGGTAACACCGGGGAGCTGTTTTTT
TRBJ2-1 . TRBV5-1 many CASSLGQGGRNEQFF TGCGCCAGCAGCTTGGGTCAGGGAGGAAGGAATGAGCAGTTCTTC
TRBJ2-1 TRBD2 TRBV7-9 . CASSSIRGGPEQFF TGTGCCAGCAGCTCCATTCGGGGAGGGCCTGAGCAGTTCTTC
TRBJ2-1 TRBD2 TRBV12-3/TRBV12-4 many CASTILAGGRNEQFF TGTGCCAGCACCATTTTAGCGGGAGGACGTAATGAGCAGTTCTTC
TRBJ2-1 . TRBV20-1 . CSASRRDYNEQFF TGCAGTGCATCTCGGCGAGACTACAATGAGCAGTTCTTC
TRBJ2-1 . TRBV29-1 many CSVVSDNEQFF TGCAGCGTTGTATCGGACAATGAGCAGTTCTTC
TRBJ1-2 TRBD1 TRBV29-1 . CSVEETDRVVGYTF TGCAGCGTTGAAGAAACGGACAGGGTGGTAGGCTACACCTTC
TRBJ2-7 . TRBV7-3 few CASSLTAALEQYF TGTGCCAGCAGCTTAACGGCCGCCCTGGAGCAGTACTTC
TRBJ1-2 . TRBV7-9 . CASSSWGVINQGRGYTF TGTGCCAGCAGCTCGTGGGGGGTGATAAATCAGGGTCGTGGCTACACCTTC
TRBJ2-2 TRBD1 TRBV20-1 . CSARGLVDRANTGELFF TGCAGTGCTAGAGGTCTTGTGGACAGGGCGAACACCGGGGAGCTGTTTTTT
TRBJ1-2 . TRBV4-1 few CASSQGGAGYGYTF TGCGCCAGCAGCCAGGGCGGGGCTGGCTATGGCTACACCTTC
TRBJ1-4 TRBD1 TRBV14 . CASSQRRGPSGVNEKLFF TGTGCCAGCAGCCAACGCAGGGGGCCGTCGGGCGTTAATGAAAAACTGTTTTTT
TRBJ2-1 . TRBV18 few CASSPDEQFF TGTGCCAGCTCACCGGATGAGCAGTTCTTC
TRBJ1-1 . TRBV7-6 few CASSLGAGNTEAFF TGTGCCAGCAGCTTAGGGGCGGGGAACACTGAAGCTTTCTTT
TRBJ2-2 TRBD1 TRBV5-1 many CASSEGQITGELFF TGCGCCAGCAGCGAGGGACAGATCACCGGGGAGCTGTTTTTT
TRBJ1-1 TRBD1 TRBV12-3/TRBV12-4 . CASRPSTGAAFF TGTGCCAGCAGACCTTCGACAGGGGCAGCTTTCTTT
TRBJ2-3 . TRBV5-8 few CASSLGPTDTQYF TGTGCCAGCAGCTTGGGCCCCACAGATACGCAGTATTTT
TRBJ2-1 TRBD2 TRBV5-1 . CASSIFLTMEKRGHSYNEQFF TGCGCCAGCAGCATTTTTTTGACTATGGAGAAGCGGGGTCACTCCTACAATGAGCAGTTCTTC
TRBJ2-7 TRBD1 TRBV29-1 . CSVDWAGQGAYEQYF TGCAGCGTTGATTGGGCGGGACAGGGGGCCTACGAGCAGTACTTC
TRBJ2-3 TRBD2 TRBV7-2 few CASSLLSGTGADTQYF TGTGCCAGCAGCTTACTAAGCGGGACCGGGGCAGATACGCAGTATTTT
TRBJ2-7 . TRBV25-1 . CASSESDTPYEQYF TGTGCCAGCAGTGAATCGGACACCCCCTACGAGCAGTACTTC
TRBJ1-1 . TRBV6-1 few CASSEGWVSSRRAFF TGTGCCAGCAGTGAAGGATGGGTGTCGAGTCGACGAGCTTTCTTT
TRBJ2-3 . TRBV20-1 . CSARWTVARGDTQYF TGCAGTGCTAGGTGGACGGTCGCAAGGGGAGACACGCAGTATTTT
TRBJ1-6 . TRBV7-9 few CASSWAGNSPLHF TGTGCCAGCAGCTGGGCAGGGAATTCACCCCTCCACTTT
TRBJ2-2 TRBD2 TRBV7-6 . CASSLGGGDTGELFF TGTGCCAGCAGCTTAGGCGGGGGGGACACCGGGGAGCTGTTTTTT
TRBJ2-6 TRBD1 TRBV7-9 few CASSSWDRAGANVLTF TGTGCCAGCAGCTCGTGGGACAGGGCCGGGGCCAACGTCCTGACTTTC
TRBJ2-7 . TRBV29-1 . CSVRTAQEQYF TGCAGCGTTAGGACAGCCCAGGAGCAGTACTTC
TRBJ2-5 . TRBV12-3/TRBV12-4 . CASRKQVQETQYF TGTGCCAGCAGAAAACAGGTTCAAGAGACCCAGTACTTC